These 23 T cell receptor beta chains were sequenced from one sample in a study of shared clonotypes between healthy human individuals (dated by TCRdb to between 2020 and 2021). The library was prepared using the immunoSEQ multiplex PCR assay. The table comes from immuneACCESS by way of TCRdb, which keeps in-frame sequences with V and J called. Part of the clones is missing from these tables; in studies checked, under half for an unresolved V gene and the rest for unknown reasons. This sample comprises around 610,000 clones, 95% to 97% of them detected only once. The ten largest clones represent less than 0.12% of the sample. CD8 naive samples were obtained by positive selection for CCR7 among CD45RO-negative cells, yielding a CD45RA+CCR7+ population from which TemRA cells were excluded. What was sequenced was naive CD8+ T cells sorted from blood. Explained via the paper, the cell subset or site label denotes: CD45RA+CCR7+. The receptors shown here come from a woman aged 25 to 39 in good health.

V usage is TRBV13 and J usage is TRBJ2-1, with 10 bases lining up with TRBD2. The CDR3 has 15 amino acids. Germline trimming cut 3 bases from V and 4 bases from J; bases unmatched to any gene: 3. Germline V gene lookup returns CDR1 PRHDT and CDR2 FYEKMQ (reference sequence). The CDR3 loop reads CASSFGTSEYNEQFF. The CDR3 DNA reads TGTGCCAGCAGCTTCGGGACTAGCGAGTACAATGAGCAGTTCTTC.

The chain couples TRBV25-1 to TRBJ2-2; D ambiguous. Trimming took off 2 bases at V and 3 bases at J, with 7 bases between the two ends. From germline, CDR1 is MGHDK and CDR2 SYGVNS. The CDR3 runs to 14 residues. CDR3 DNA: TGTGCCAGCAGTGAAGTACTCTACACCGGGGAGCTGTTTTTT. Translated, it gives CASSEVLYTGELFF.

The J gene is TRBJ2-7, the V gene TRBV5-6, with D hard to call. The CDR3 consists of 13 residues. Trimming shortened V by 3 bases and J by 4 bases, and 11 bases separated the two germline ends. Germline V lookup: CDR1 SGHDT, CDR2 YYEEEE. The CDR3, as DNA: TGTGCCAGCAGCTACCGGGCCGATTACGAGCAGTACTTC. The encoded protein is CASSYRADYEQYF.

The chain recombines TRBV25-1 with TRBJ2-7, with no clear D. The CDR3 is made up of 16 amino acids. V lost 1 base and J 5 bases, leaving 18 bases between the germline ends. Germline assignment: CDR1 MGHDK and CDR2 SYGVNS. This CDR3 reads CASSESPDKRIHEQYF. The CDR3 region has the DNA TGTGCCAGCAGTGAATCCCCTGATAAGAGGATCCACGAGCAGTACTTC.

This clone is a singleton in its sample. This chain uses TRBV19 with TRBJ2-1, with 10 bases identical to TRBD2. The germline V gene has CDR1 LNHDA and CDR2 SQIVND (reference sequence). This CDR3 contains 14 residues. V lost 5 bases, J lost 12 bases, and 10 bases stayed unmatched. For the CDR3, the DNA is TGTGCCAGTAGTTCCGCGACTAGCGGGTACGTGCAGTTCTTC. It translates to CASSSATSGYVQFF. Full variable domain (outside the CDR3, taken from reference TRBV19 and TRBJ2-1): DGGITQSPKYLFRKEGQNVTLSCEQNLNHDAMYWYRQDPGQGLRLIYYSQIVNDFQKGDIAEGYSVSREKKESFPLTVTSAQKNPTAFYLCASSSATSGYVQFFGPGTRLTVL.

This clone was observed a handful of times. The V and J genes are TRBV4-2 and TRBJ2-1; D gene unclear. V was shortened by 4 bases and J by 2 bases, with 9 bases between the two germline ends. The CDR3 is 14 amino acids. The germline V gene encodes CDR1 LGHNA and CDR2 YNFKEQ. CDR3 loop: CASSPEGPYNEQFF. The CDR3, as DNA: TGTGCCAGCAGCCCCGAAGGTCCCTACAATGAGCAGTTCTTC.

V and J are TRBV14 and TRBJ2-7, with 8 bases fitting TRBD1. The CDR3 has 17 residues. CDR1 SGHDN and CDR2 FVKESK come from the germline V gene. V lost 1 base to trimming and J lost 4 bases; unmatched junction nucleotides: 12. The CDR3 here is CASSQGGPDRASYEQYF. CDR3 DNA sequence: TGTGCCAGCAGCCAAGGAGGGCCGGACAGGGCCTCTTACGAGCAGTACTTC.

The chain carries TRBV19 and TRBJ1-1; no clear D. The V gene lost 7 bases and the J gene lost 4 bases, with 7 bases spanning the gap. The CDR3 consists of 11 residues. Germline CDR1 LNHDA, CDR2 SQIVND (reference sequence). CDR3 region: CASKMGTEAFF. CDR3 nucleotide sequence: TGTGCCAGTAAAATGGGCACTGAAGCTTTCTTT.

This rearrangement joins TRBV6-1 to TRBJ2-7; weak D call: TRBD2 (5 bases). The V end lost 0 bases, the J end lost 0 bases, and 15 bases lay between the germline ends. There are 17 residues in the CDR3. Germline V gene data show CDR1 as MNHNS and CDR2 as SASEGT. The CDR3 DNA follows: TGTGCCAGCAGTGAAGCGCACCGAGCGGAGAGCTCCTACGAGCAGTACTTC. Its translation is CASSEAHRAESSYEQYF.

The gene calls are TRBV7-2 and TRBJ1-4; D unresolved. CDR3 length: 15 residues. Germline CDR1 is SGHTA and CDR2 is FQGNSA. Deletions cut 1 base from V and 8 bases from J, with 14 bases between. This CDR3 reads CASSLVDLQKEKLFF. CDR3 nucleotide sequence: TGTGCCAGCAGCTTAGTAGACCTACAGAAGGAAAAACTGTTTTTT.

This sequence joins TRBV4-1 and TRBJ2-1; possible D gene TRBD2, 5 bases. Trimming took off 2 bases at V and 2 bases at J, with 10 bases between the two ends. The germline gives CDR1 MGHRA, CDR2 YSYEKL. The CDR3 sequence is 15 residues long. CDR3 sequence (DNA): TGCGCCAGCAGCCAACTAGAGGGTACCTACAATGAGCAGTTCTTC. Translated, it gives CASSQLEGTYNEQFF.

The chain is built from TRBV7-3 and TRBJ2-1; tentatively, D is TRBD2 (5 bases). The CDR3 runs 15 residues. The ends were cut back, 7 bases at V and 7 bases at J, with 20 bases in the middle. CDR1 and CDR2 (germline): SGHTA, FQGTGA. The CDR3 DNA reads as TGTGCCAGCACCCCCGGTAGAGTAGCGAGAAATGAGCAGTTCTTC. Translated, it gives CASTPGRVARNEQFF.

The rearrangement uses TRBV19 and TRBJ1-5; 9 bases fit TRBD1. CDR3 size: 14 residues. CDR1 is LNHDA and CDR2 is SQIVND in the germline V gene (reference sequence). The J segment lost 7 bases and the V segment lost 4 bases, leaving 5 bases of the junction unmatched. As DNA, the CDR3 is TGTGCCAGTAGTAATGGGGACAGGGACCAGCCCCAGCATTTT. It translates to CASSNGDRDQPQHF. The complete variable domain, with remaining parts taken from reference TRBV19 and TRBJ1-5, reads DGGITQSPKYLFRKEGQNVTLSCEQNLNHDAMYWYRQDPGQGLRLIYYSQIVNDFQKGDIAEGYSVSREKKESFPLTVTSAQKNPTAFYLCASSNGDRDQPQHFGDGTRLSIL.

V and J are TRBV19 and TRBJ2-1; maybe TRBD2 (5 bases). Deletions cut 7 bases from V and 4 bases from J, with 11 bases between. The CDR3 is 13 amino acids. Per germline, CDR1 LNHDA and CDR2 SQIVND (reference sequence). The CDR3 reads CASNAGSYNEQFF. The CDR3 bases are TGTGCCAGTAATGCGGGTTCTTACAATGAGCAGTTCTTC.

Here the CDR3 DNA reads TGTGCCAGCAGCCCTGGACAGGGGTATAATGAAGCTTTCTTT. As protein: CASSPGQGYNEAFF. The rearrangement links TRBV7-9 to TRBJ1-1, with TRBD1 matching 9 bases. V lost 5 bases and J lost 7; bases outside the gene matches: 8. Per germline, CDR1 SEHNR and CDR2 FQNEAQ (reference sequence). This CDR3 has 14 amino acids.

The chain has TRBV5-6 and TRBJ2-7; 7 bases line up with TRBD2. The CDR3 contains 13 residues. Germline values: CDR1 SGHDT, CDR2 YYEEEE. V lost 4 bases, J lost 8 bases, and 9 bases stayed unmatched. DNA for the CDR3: TGTGCCAGCAGCCTAGGCGGGAGTATTCAGCAGTACTTC. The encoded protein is CASSLGGSIQQYF.

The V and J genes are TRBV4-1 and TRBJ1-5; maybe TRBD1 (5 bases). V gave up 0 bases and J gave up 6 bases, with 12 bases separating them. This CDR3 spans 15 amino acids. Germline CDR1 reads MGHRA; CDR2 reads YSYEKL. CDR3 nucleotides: TGCGCCAGCAGCCAAGATGGGAGGGGCACTCAGCCCCAGCATTTT. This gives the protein CASSQDGRGTQPQHF.

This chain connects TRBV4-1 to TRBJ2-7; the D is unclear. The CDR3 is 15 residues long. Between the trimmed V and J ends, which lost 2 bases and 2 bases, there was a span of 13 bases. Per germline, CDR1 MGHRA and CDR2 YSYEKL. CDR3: CASSQSSDGAYEQYF. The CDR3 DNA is TGCGCCAGCAGCCAAAGCTCGGACGGCGCCTACGAGCAGTACTTC.

The CDR3 protein is CASSIAQNMNTEAFF. CDR3 in DNA: TGTGCCAGTAGTATAGCGCAGAATATGAACACTGAAGCTTTCTTT. The rearrangement joins TRBV19 to TRBJ1-1; no definite D call. Germline CDR1 LNHDA, CDR2 SQIVND (reference sequence). This CDR3 is 15 amino acids long. Trimming cost V 1 base and J 0 bases, with 9 bases left between them. Full variable domain (remainder filled in from reference TRBV19 and TRBJ1-1): DGGITQSPKYLFRKEGQNVTLSCEQNLNHDAMYWYRQDPGQGLRLIYYSQIVNDFQKGDIAEGYSVSREKKESFPLTVTSAQKNPTAFYLCASSIAQNMNTEAFFGQGTRLTVV.

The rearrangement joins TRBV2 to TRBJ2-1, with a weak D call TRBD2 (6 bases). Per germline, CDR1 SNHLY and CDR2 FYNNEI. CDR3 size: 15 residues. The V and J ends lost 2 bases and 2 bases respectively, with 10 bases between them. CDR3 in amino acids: CASSELAGTYNEQFF. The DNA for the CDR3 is TGTGCCAGCAGTGAACTGGCGGGAACCTACAATGAGCAGTTCTTC.

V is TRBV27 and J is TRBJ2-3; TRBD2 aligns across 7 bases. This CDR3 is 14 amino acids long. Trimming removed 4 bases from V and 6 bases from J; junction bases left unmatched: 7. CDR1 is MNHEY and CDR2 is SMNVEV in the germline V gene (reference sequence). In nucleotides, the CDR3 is TGTGCCAGCAGTTGGGGGAGGGCCAGGGATACGCAGTATTTT. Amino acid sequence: CASSWGRARDTQYF.

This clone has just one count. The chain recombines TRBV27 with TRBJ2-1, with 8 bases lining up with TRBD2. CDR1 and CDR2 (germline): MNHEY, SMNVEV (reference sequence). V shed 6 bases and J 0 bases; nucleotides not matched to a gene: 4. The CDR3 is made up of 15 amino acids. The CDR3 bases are TGTGCCAGCAGAACTAGCGGAGGCTCCTACAATGAGCAGTTCTTC. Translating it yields CASRTSGGSYNEQFF.

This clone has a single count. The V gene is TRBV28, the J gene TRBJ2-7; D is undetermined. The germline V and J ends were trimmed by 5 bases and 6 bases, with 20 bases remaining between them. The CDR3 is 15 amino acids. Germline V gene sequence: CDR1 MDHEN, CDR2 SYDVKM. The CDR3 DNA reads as TGTGCCAGCAGTCCCCTTAGGGTGTTAGTATCCGAGCAGTACTTC. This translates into CASSPLRVLVSEQYF.